The rows below give T cell receptor beta chains drawn from one sample of a study of T cells after yellow fever vaccination. TCRdb re-called the 5' RACE reads through MiXCR, storing one row per CDR3 protein. The repertoire includes 150,000 to 200,000 distinct CDR3 sequences, around 9.3% of them detected once, and roughly a third sits in the top ten. Specimen: CD8+ T cells sorted from PBMCs, collected 45 days after the yellow fever booster vaccination. Receptors originate from a man aged 18 to 30 who received the YFV17D yellow fever vaccine. Each CDR3 is given with its conserved first and last residue. The D gene is left open where the match is weak. A clone size is listed for some rows: how often the clone was seen (once, few, many), or a class if it is expanded.

v_gene	j_gene	d_gene	abundance	CDR3nt	CDR3aa
TRBV19	TRBJ1-1	NA	NA	TGTGCCAGTAGTATTGGGGTGAAGACTGAAGCTTTCTTT	CASSIGVKTEAFF
TRBV6-6	TRBJ2-4	NA	few	TGTTCCAGCAGTTACGGACAGGAGGGTCCCAGGACGTCCAAAAACATTCAGTACTTC	CSSSYGQEGPRTSKNIQYF
TRBV27	TRBJ2-5	NA	few	TGTGCCAGCAGTGAGTACAGGTTTAACCAAGAGACCCAGTACTTC	CASSEYRFNQETQYF
TRBV29-1	TRBJ2-2	NA	few	TGCAGCGTTGAGAACAAGACGGGGTCCGGGGAGCTGTTTTTT	CSVENKTGSGELFF
TRBV5-6	TRBJ2-3	NA	once	TGTGCCAGCAGCCCGGTGGGGAATACGCAGTATTTT	CASSPVGNTQYF
TRBV29-1	TRBJ1-1	NA	NA	TGCAGCGGGGGCCTGGGCTTTGAAGCTTTCTTT	CSGGLGFEAFF
TRBV7-9	TRBJ1-5	NA	NA	TGTGCCAGCAGCTTAGGGGGGTGGCCCCAGCATTTT	CASSLGGWPQHF
TRBV11-2	TRBJ1-6	NA	NA	TGTGCCAGCAGCTACTCAGCTAGCTCCTATAATTCACCCCTCCACTTT	CASSYSASSYNSPLHF
TRBV6-5	TRBJ1-2	TRBD1	NA	TGTGCCAGCAGTCGACAGGGAACGGGGTATGGCTACACCTTC	CASSRQGTGYGYTF
TRBV18	TRBJ2-3	NA	few	TGTGCCAGCTCCAGCCCAGGGCGTACAACAGATACGCAGTATTTT	CASSSPGRTTDTQYF
TRBV7-9	TRBJ2-1	TRBD2	NA	TGTGCCAGCAGCTTGATGCTAGCGGGACGATACAATGAGCAGTTCTTC	CASSLMLAGRYNEQFF
TRBV27	TRBJ1-1	NA	NA	TGTGCCAGCAGCTTAGCGAGGAACACTGAAGCTTTCTTT	CASSLARNTEAFF
TRBV20-1	TRBJ1-1	NA	NA	TGCAGTGCTAGAGATTCAGACAGAATCAACACTGAAGCTTTCTTT	CSARDSDRINTEAFF
TRBV7-9	TRBJ2-1	NA	few	TGTGCCAGCAGCTTAGCACTAGATGAGCAGTTCTTC	CASSLALDEQFF
TRBV7-2	TRBJ1-2	TRBD1	few	TGTGCCATCTTGGAGGGGGCTTGGGGCTACACCTTC	CAILEGAWGYTF
TRBV4-1	TRBJ2-5	TRBD1	many	TGCGCCAGCAGCCGGCCGGGACAGGGGGCGCGGGTCTACCAAGAGACCCAGTACTTC	CASSRPGQGARVYQETQYF
TRBV27	TRBJ1-1	NA	many	TGTGCCAGCAGTTACGGGCGTTGGGCTGAAGCTTTCTTT	CASSYGRWAEAFF
TRBV7-7	TRBJ2-2	NA	NA	TGTGCTAGCAGCCCGAGGTCCTTCCCCGGCGGGGAGCTGTTTTTT	CASSPRSFPGGELFF
TRBV29-1	TRBJ1-1	NA	few	TGCAGCGTTGGACGAGGGCCAGTAACTGAAGCTTTCTTT	CSVGRGPVTEAFF
TRBV4-2	TRBJ2-1	NA	few	TGTGCCAGCAGCCAGGAGAGGTCCTACAATGAGCAGTTCTTC	CASSQERSYNEQFF
TRBV4-3	TRBJ1-1	NA	NA	TGCGCCAGCAGCCAAGACCCAGACAGTATAAACACTGAAGCTTTCTTT	CASSQDPDSINTEAFF
TRBV29-1	TRBJ2-2	NA	few	TGCAGCGTTTGCCCCCCGGACACCGGGGAGCTGTTTTTT	CSVCPPDTGELFF
TRBV7-2	TRBJ2-7	NA	NA	TGTGCCAGCAGCCCGGCTACTGAGGTGAGCTCCTACGAGCAGTACTTC	CASSPATEVSSYEQYF
TRBV5-5	TRBJ1-1	TRBD1	many	TGTGCCAGCAACACCGACAGGGGGCTTTCCACTGAAGCTTTCTTT	CASNTDRGLSTEAFF
TRBV15	TRBJ2-3	TRBD1	few	TGTGCCACCAGCAGAGAGACAGGGGTGGGCACAGATACGCAGTATTTT	CATSRETGVGTDTQYF
TRBV12-3/TRBV12-4	TRBJ2-7	NA	few	TGTGCCAGCGATTCGGGAAACGAGCAGTACTTC	CASDSGNEQYF
TRBV27	TRBJ1-6	NA	few	TGTGCCAGCAGCTTCGGACAATATAATTCACCCCTCCACTTT	CASSFGQYNSPLHF
TRBV7-9	TRBJ1-1	NA	few	TGTGCCAGCAGCTTAGTCAGGGTCGGCACTGAAGCTTTCTTT	CASSLVRVGTEAFF
TRBV15	TRBJ2-5	TRBD1	few	TGTGCCACCAGCAGGGAAACAGGGGCTGGGGAGACCCAGTACTTC	CATSRETGAGETQYF
TRBV29-1	TRBJ2-7	NA	few	TGCAGCGTTGAAGTTGGTCTAGCCGGTTACGAGCAGTACTTC	CSVEVGLAGYEQYF
TRBV10-3	TRBJ2-5	NA	few	TGTGCCATCAGTGACCCAGGGCTAGAGACCCAGTACTTC	CAISDPGLETQYF
TRBV27	TRBJ1-4	NA	NA	TGTGCCAGCAGTTCTTGGGGGCCAACTAATGAAAAACTGTTTTTT	CASSSWGPTNEKLFF
TRBV12-3/TRBV12-4	TRBJ2-3	NA	few	TGTGCCAGCAGGGCGAACACAGATACGCAGTATTTT	CASRANTDTQYF
TRBV6-5	TRBJ2-1	NA	NA	TGTGCCAGCAGTTACTCGGGCTCTGAGCAGTTCTTC	CASSYSGSEQFF
TRBV5-1	TRBJ2-6	TRBD1	few	TGCGCCAGCAGTGAGATCGACAGGGTCCATTCTGGGGCCAACGTCCTGACTTTC	CASSEIDRVHSGANVLTF
TRBV5-6	TRBJ1-1	NA	many	TGTGCCAGCAGCTTGGAAGCTCGGATGAACACTGAAGCTTTCTTT	CASSLEARMNTEAFF
TRBV7-3	TRBJ2-5	TRBD2	NA	TGTGCCAGCAGTGAGCGGGGGGCGCAAGAGACCCAGTACTTC	CASSERGAQETQYF
TRBV9	TRBJ2-3	NA	NA	TGTGCCAGCAGCCTACCGGGGTTCACAGATACGCAGTATTTT	CASSLPGFTDTQYF
TRBV27	TRBJ2-2	NA	few	TGTGCCAGCAGTTTATTGCCTTACGGGGAGCTGTTTTTT	CASSLLPYGELFF
TRBV4-1	TRBJ2-5	NA	few	TGCGCCAGCAGCCATCGACCGGGACTCCTTGTGGAGACCCAGTACTTC	CASSHRPGLLVETQYF
TRBV11-2	TRBJ2-1	NA	NA	TGTGCCAGCAGCTTACCCTCTCCCGGGTTCAATGAGCAGTTCTTC	CASSLPSPGFNEQFF
TRBV6-5	TRBJ2-2	NA	NA	TGTGCCAGCAGTTACTCGAATGGGTACAACACCGGGGAGCTGTTTTTT	CASSYSNGYNTGELFF
TRBV12-3/TRBV12-4	TRBJ1-2	NA	few	TGTGCCAGCAGGGCGGGATCGTGGCTTTCTAACTATGGCTACACCTTC	CASRAGSWLSNYGYTF
TRBV7-9	TRBJ2-3	NA	many	TGTGCCAGCAGCCCCCCGCAGGGCCAGCGCACAGATACGCAGTATTTT	CASSPPQGQRTDTQYF
TRBV4-3	TRBJ2-7	NA	NA	TGCGCCAGCAGCCAAACCCGGGACGGTTACTACGAGCAGTACTTC	CASSQTRDGYYEQYF
TRBV27	TRBJ2-7	NA	NA	TGTGCCAGCAGTCCCTTAAGTCCGGGTGCGGTGTCCTACGATCAGTACTTC	CASSPLSPGAVSYDQYF
TRBV6-5	TRBJ2-1	TRBD2	NA	TGTGCCAGCAGTTACTCTGACGAGCGGGGGGCCTATGAGCAGTTCTTC	CASSYSDERGAYEQFF
TRBV6-6	TRBJ1-1	NA	few	TGTGCCAGCAGTCGGGAAAGAAGCACTGAAGCTTTCTTT	CASSRERSTEAFF
TRBV4-2	TRBJ1-5	NA	few	TGTGCCAGCAGCCAAGATCGGGCCAGCCGCAATCAGCCCCAGCATTTT	CASSQDRASRNQPQHF
TRBV6-2/TRBV6-3	TRBJ2-1	NA	NA	TGTGCCAGCAGTTACTCATCCGGGGGCGCGGTCAATGAGCAGTTCTTC	CASSYSSGGAVNEQFF
TRBV10-3	TRBJ1-1	NA	few	TGTGCCATCAGTTCGCCCGACAGGTACACTGAAGCTTTCTTT	CAISSPDRYTEAFF
TRBV9	TRBJ1-6	TRBD1	few	TGTGCCAGCAGCACCGGACAGGGATATAATTCACCCCTCCACTTT	CASSTGQGYNSPLHF
TRBV27	TRBJ1-2	NA	NA	TGTGCCACCCGGGGTGACCCCTATGGCTACACCTTC	CATRGDPYGYTF
TRBV10-1	TRBJ2-7	TRBD2	NA	TGCGCCAGGGAGACTACTCTAGCGGAGTTCTCCTACGAGCAGTACTTC	CARETTLAEFSYEQYF
TRBV7-2	TRBJ1-1	NA	many	TGTGCCAGCAGCTCCTCCCGGGGAGGGGCATCGAATGCTTTCTTT	CASSSSRGGASNAFF